This TCR beta chain was identified in a study of T cell changes during pregnancy in multiple sclerosis. Produced via immunoSEQ multiplex PCR; TCRdb's table is partial and in-frame only. The table lists around 45,000 clones, about nine tenths of them singletons. The CDR3 has 15 residues. V was clipped by 5 bases and J by 2 bases; unmatched bases: 4. Per the germline V gene, CDR1 is SGHVS and CDR2 is FNYEAQ. The source is a female donor in good health, enrolled as a control in a pregnancy study. Sequencing was performed on CD4+ T cells from peripheral blood mononuclear cells, taken in the second trimester of pregnancy. The rearrangement uses TRBV7-6 and TRBJ2-1; 9 nucleotides align to TRBD2. DNA for the CDR3: TGTGCCAGCAGCGTACTAGCGGGCCCCTACAATGAGCAGTTCTTC. It specifies CASSVLAGPYNEQFF.